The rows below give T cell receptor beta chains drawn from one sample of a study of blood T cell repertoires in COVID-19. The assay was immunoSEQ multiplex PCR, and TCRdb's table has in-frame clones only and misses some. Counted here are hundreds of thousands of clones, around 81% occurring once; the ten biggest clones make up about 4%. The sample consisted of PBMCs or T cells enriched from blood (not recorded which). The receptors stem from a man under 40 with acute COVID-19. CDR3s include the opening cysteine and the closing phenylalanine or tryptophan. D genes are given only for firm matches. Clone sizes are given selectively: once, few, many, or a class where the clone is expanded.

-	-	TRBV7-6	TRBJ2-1	CASSLPEYNEQFF	TGTGCCAGCAGCTTGCCAGAATACAATGAGCAGTTCTTC
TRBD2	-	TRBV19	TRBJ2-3	CASSTSTSGGDTQYF	TGTGCCAGTAGTACATCGACTAGCGGGGGAGATACGCAGTATTTT
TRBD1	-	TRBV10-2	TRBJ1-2	CASSTTGVYGYTF	TGCGCCAGCAGTACGACAGGGGTCTATGGCTACACCTTC
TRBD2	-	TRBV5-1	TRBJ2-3	CASSLRGVNTDTQYF	TGCGCCAGCAGCTTGCGGGGGGTTAACACAGATACGCAGTATTTT
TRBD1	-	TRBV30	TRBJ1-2	CAWRKQGNYGYTF	TGTGCCTGGAGGAAACAGGGGAACTATGGCTACACCTTC
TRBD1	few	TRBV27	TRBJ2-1	CASSLDRGVTYNEQFF	TGTGCCAGCAGCCTTGACAGGGGCGTTACCTACAATGAGCAGTTCTTC
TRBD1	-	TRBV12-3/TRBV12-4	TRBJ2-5	CASRQGGGETQYF	TGTGCCAGCAGACAAGGGGGCGGTGAGACCCAGTACTTC
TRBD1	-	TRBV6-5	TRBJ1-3	CASRTGKGGNTIYF	TGTGCCAGCAGGACAGGGAAAGGTGGAAACACCATATATTTT
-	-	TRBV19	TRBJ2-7	CASSIYGPIGGSEQYF	TGTGCCAGTAGTATATACGGACCCATTGGGGGCAGCGAGCAGTACTTC
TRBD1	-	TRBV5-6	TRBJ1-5	CASSWGQDQPQHF	TGTGCCAGCAGCTGGGGACAGGATCAGCCCCAGCATTTT
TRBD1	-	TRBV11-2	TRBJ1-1	CASSERTRGQGAMNTEAFF	TGTGCCAGCAGCGAACGAACTAGGGGACAGGGGGCCATGAACACTGAAGCTTTCTTT